Following are 28 T cell receptor beta chains from one sample sequenced in a study of technical replicates of blood from a few donors. The repertoire was sequenced with immunoSEQ multiplex PCR; TCRdb's copy has only in-frame clones and lacks some. Among around 69,000 clones listed, 88% were seen once. The sequencing sample was made of PBMCs. All receptors derive from a human donor in good health. Some clones in this sample may be carry-over from other donors' samples.

This clone was detected only a few times. The chain uses TRBV7-6 and TRBJ2-7; weak D call: TRBD2 (6 bases). Trimming removed 5 bases from V and 7 bases from J, with 12 bases in between. Germline CDR1 reads SGHVS; CDR2 reads FNYEAQ. The CDR3 is made up of 12 amino acids. CDR3 DNA: TGTGCCAGCAGCCCCGACGGGAGAGAGCAGTACTTC. Translation gives CASSPDGREQYF. Based on the CDR3 plus reference TRBV7-6 and TRBJ2-7, the full variable domain is GAGVSQSPRYKVTKRGQDVALRCDPISGHVSLYWYRQALGQGPEFLTYFNYEAQQDKSGLPNDRFSAERPEGSISTLTIQRTEQRDSAMYRCASSPDGREQYFGPGTRLTVT.

The chain has TRBV15 and TRBJ1-2; no clear D gene. Germline CDR1 LNHNV, CDR2 YYDKDF (reference sequence). There are 12 residues in the CDR3. V was shortened by 6 bases and J by 0 bases, with 5 bases between the two germline ends. The CDR3 spells CATSRANYGYTF. CDR3 sequence (DNA): TGTGCCACCAGTCGGGCTAACTATGGCTACACCTTC.

The gene calls are TRBV9 and TRBJ2-2, with D tentatively TRBD2 (6 bases). The V end was cut by 1 base, the J end by 7 bases, with 14 bases between. This CDR3 spans 15 amino acids. Germline V gene sequence: CDR1 SGDLS, CDR2 YYNGEE. The CDR3 spells CASSVRLAIDGELFF. In nucleotides, the CDR3 is TGTGCCAGCAGCGTACGGCTAGCGATAGACGGGGAGCTGTTTTTT.

The rearrangement uses TRBV7-2 and TRBJ1-1; D might be TRBD1 (6 bases). This CDR3 is 14 amino acids long. V was cut by 5 bases and J by 5 bases, with 15 bases left in between. Germline V gives CDR1 SGHTA, CDR2 FQGNSA. As DNA, the CDR3 is TGTGCCAGCAGCCCCATCAGGGGTCGAACTGAAGCTTTCTTT. It specifies CASSPIRGRTEAFF.

CDR3 sequence reads: CASSPGFSGRAGELFF. The CDR3 DNA follows: TGCGCCAGCAGCCCAGGCTTTAGCGGGAGGGCTGGGGAGCTGTTTTTT. The chain is built from TRBV4-3 and TRBJ2-2, with 11 bases identical to TRBD2. After removal of 4 bases from V and 8 bases from J, the junction contained 9 bases not matched to a gene. Germline V gene sequence: CDR1 LGHNA, CDR2 YSLEER. The CDR3 has 16 amino acids.

The rearrangement links TRBV5-1 to TRBJ2-3, with 9 bases aligning to TRBD2. This CDR3 has 14 residues. Germline V gives CDR1 SGHRS, CDR2 YFSETQ. V was clipped by 6 bases and J by 9 bases; unmatched bases: 11. Here the CDR3 DNA reads TGCGCCAGCACGGACGGAGCGGGGGGTCGAACGCAGTATTTT. This sequence encodes CASTDGAGGRTQYF.

The chain has TRBV30 and TRBJ2-3; the D gene is possibly TRBD1 (5 bases). The germline gives CDR1 GTSNPN, CDR2 SVGIG (reference sequence). CDR3 size: 14 residues. V shed 1 base and J shed 5 bases, with 13 bases lying between them. CDR3 nucleotide sequence: TGTGCCTGGAGTGGTGGGGCGCGGAAAGATACGCAGTATTTT. As protein: CAWSGGARKDTQYF.

The J gene is TRBJ1-1, the V gene TRBV7-2; 7 nucleotides agree with TRBD1. Trimming removed 1 base from V and 0 bases from J; junction bases left unmatched: 5. CDR3 length equals 16 residues. Germline loops: CDR1 SGHTA, CDR2 FQGNSA. This CDR3 reads CASSLGTQGMNTEAFF. In nucleotides, the CDR3 is TGTGCCAGCAGCTTAGGAACACAGGGGATGAACACTGAAGCTTTCTTT.

V is TRBV6-1 and J is TRBJ1-3, with D hard to call. V was clipped by 2 bases and J by 0 bases, with 11 bases between them. Germline V gives CDR1 MNHNS, CDR2 SASEGT. The length of the CDR3 is 16 residues. The CDR3 reads CASSESADFSGNTIYF. The CDR3 DNA follows: TGTGCCAGCAGTGAAAGCGCGGACTTCTCTGGAAACACCATATATTTT.

The genes are TRBV15 and TRBJ1-5; TRBD1 matches at 7 bases. CDR3 length equals 18 residues. Trimming took 1 base from V and 0 from J; bases not matched to a gene: 9. CDR1 is LNHNV and CDR2 is YYDKDF in the germline V gene (reference sequence). Here the CDR3 reads CATSRVVQGRYSNQPQHF. The CDR3 DNA reads as TGTGCCACCAGCAGAGTAGTACAGGGGCGCTATAGCAATCAGCCCCAGCATTTT.

V and J are TRBV7-2 and TRBJ1-2; the match to TRBD1 covers 9 bases. V lost 3 bases to trimming and J lost 8 bases; unmatched junction nucleotides: 7. This CDR3 has 14 residues. The germline V gene encodes CDR1 SGHTA and CDR2 FQGNSA. CDR3 nucleotides: TGTGCCAGCAGCTTTGGGACAGGGAGATTGGGCTACACCTTC. This gives the protein CASSFGTGRLGYTF.

This chain connects TRBV7-9 to TRBJ2-7, with TRBD2 matching 7 bases. Germline CDR1 SEHNR, CDR2 FQNEAQ (reference sequence). This CDR3 is 16 amino acids long. With 2 bases clipped from V and 1 base from J, the junction kept 8 bases outside the gene matches. The CDR3 nucleotides are TGTGCCAGCAGCTTATACGGACTAGGGCCTTCCTACGAGCAGTACTTC. This sequence encodes CASSLYGLGPSYEQYF. The full variable domain, rest sourced from reference TRBV7-9 and TRBJ2-7, is DTGVSQNPRHKITKRGQNVTFRCDPISEHNRLYWYRQTLGQGPEFLTYFQNEAQLEKSRLLSDRFSAERPKGSFSTLEIQRTEQGDSAMYLCASSLYGLGPSYEQYFGPGTRLTVT.

This clone was counted between two and nine times. The J gene is TRBJ2-2, the V gene TRBV6-6; TRBD2 matches 13 bases. The CDR3 totals 15 residues. J gave up 6 bases and V 6 bases, and 4 bases lay outside the gene matches. Germline loops: CDR1 MNHNY, CDR2 SVGAGI (reference sequence). DNA of the CDR3: TGTGCCAGCAGACCGGGACTAGCGGGACCCGGGGAGCTGTTTTTT. Amino acids: CASRPGLAGPGELFF.

The genes are TRBV2 and TRBJ2-1; D not certain. The CDR3 has 11 amino acids. CDR1 and CDR2 (germline): SNHLY, FYNNEI. Trimming pared 5 bases from V and 4 bases from J, leaving 3 bases between. As DNA, the CDR3 is TGTGCCAGCAGTCCATACAATGAGCAGTTCTTC. This translates into CASSPYNEQFF.

This clone occurred once. The chain uses TRBV30 and TRBJ2-2; D uncertain. V gave up 0 bases and J gave up 1 base, with 9 bases separating them. The CDR3 covers 15 residues. Germline values: CDR1 GTSNPN, CDR2 SVGIG (reference sequence). CDR3: CAWSVKTLNTGELFF. In nucleotides, the CDR3 is TGTGCCTGGAGTGTGAAGACTCTGAACACCGGGGAGCTGTTTTTT. Supplemented by reference TRBV30 and TRBJ2-2, the full variable domain reads SQTIHQWPATLVQPVGSPLSLECTVEGTSNPNLYWYRQAAGRGLQLLFYSVGIGQISSEVPQNLSASRPQDRQFILSSKKLLLSDSGFYLCAWSVKTLNTGELFFGEGSRLTVL.

In its sample, this clone was seen once. The CDR3 sequence: CASSSNPPGKGTEAFF. CDR3 coding DNA: TGTGCCAGCAGCTCCAATCCCCCAGGGAAAGGCACTGAAGCTTTCTTT. The rearrangement uses TRBV11-2 and TRBJ1-1; D may be TRBD1 (5 bases). V was shortened by 4 bases and J by 4 bases, with 19 bases between the two germline ends. This CDR3 has 16 residues. Germline lookup yields CDR1 SGHAT and CDR2 FQNNGV.

The chain links TRBV7-2 to TRBJ2-2, with 9 bases matching TRBD2. The CDR3 extends over 16 amino acids. CDR1 and CDR2 (germline): SGHTA, FQGNSA. With V trimmed by 3 bases and J by 5 bases, 7 bases remained unmatched. Here the CDR3 DNA reads TGTGCCAGCAGCTTGGCGGGAGGGCCAGGGACCGGGGAGCTGTTTTTT. Protein sequence: CASSLAGGPGTGELFF.

The chain has TRBV19 and TRBJ1-1, with D perhaps matching TRBD1 (5 bases). Trimming stripped 6 bases from V and 1 base from J, with 18 bases between. The CDR3 length is 16 residues. Looked up from germline, CDR1 is LNHDA and CDR2 is SQIVND (reference sequence). The CDR3: CASRSVGTSGNTEAFF. CDR3 DNA: TGTGCCAGTAGATCGGTGGGGACTTCGGGGAACACTGAAGCTTTCTTT.

The J gene is TRBJ2-7, the V gene TRBV7-9; 7 bases are shared with TRBD1. V dropped 4 bases and J dropped 6; count of bases not matched to a gene: 15. The germline V gene has CDR1 SEHNR and CDR2 FQNEAQ (reference sequence). CDR3 length equals 16 residues. CDR3 nucleotide sequence: TGTGCCAGCAGCTCGACCCGACAGGGACCTTATGGCGAGCAGTACTTC. Its translation is CASSSTRQGPYGEQYF.

The chain uses TRBV7-6 and TRBJ2-3; no clear D. V was clipped by 4 bases and J by 2 bases, with 16 bases between them. Germline CDR1 SGHVS, CDR2 FNYEAQ. The CDR3 extends over 16 amino acids. Written as DNA, the CDR3 is TGTGCCAGCAGCTCGACCCCCGCTAGGAACACAGATACGCAGTATTTT. Translation gives CASSSTPARNTDTQYF.

In its sample, this clone was seen once. The V call is TRBV15, the J call TRBJ2-7, with 8 bases identical to TRBD1. Germline CDR1 reads LNHNV; CDR2 reads YYDKDF (reference sequence). This CDR3 is built from 15 residues. After removal of 1 base from V and 11 bases from J, the junction contained 13 bases not matched to a gene. CDR3 region: CATSRGPGQEAIEYF. The CDR3 DNA sequence: TGTGCCACCAGCAGAGGCCCGGGACAGGAGGCCATTGAGTACTTC.

This chain joins TRBV13 and TRBJ2-7; D uncertain. There are 12 residues in the CDR3. Germline lookup yields CDR1 PRHDT and CDR2 FYEKMQ (reference sequence). V was cut by 2 bases and J by 3 bases, with 5 bases left in between. CDR3 protein: CASSLLSYEQYF. In nucleotides, the CDR3 is TGTGCCAGCAGCTTACTCAGCTACGAGCAGTACTTC.

This rearrangement joins TRBV27 to TRBJ2-5; possible D gene TRBD2, 7 bases. The CDR3 has 14 amino acids. Trimming took 4 bases from V and 1 from J, leaving 10 bases between them. Per germline, CDR1 MNHEY and CDR2 SMNVEV (reference sequence). DNA of the CDR3: TGTGCCAGCAGTTGGGCGGGGGCCCAAGAGACCCAGTACTTC. Protein sequence: CASSWAGAQETQYF.

The V and J genes are TRBV5-4 and TRBJ2-5; D unresolved. There are 14 residues in the CDR3. V was cut by 1 base and J by 5 bases, with 12 bases left in between. The germline CDR1 and CDR2 sequences are SGHNT and YYREEE (reference sequence). This CDR3 is CASSLPGPLETQYF. The CDR3 DNA reads as TGTGCCAGCAGCTTGCCAGGCCCCCTGGAGACCCAGTACTTC.

The genes are TRBV2 and TRBJ2-5, with 12 bases aligning to TRBD2. V shed 5 bases and J 5 bases; nucleotides not matched to a gene: 6. Germline-derived CDR1 and CDR2 are SNHLY and FYNNEI. This CDR3 comprises 15 residues. CDR3 sequence: CASSRGTSGWETQYF. The CDR3 DNA reads TGTGCCAGCAGTAGAGGGACTAGCGGGTGGGAGACCCAGTACTTC.

The CDR3 loop reads CASRRLARNQETQYF. CDR3 in DNA: TGTGCCAGCCGTCGACTAGCGCGGAACCAAGAGACCCAGTACTTC. The chain has TRBV6-4 and TRBJ2-5; TRBD2 matches 8 bases. The CDR3 extends over 15 amino acids. Germline V lookup: CDR1 MRHNA, CDR2 SNTAGT. Germline trimming cut 8 bases from V and 0 bases from J; bases unmatched to any gene: 8.

The chain links TRBV6-5 to TRBJ2-3; 7 nucleotides agree with TRBD1. Germline CDR1 reads MNHEY; CDR2 reads SVGAGI. With V trimmed by 4 bases and J by 0 bases, 7 bases remained unmatched. CDR3 length: 16 amino acids. In DNA, the CDR3 is TGTGCCAGCAGTTCGGACAGGCGTATTAGCACAGATACGCAGTATTTT. Protein sequence: CASSSDRRISTDTQYF.

By sample fraction, this clone is medium-sized. J is TRBJ1-5 and V is TRBV5-4; D not certain. CDR1 and CDR2 (germline): SGHNT, YYREEE (reference sequence). The V and J ends lost 0 bases and 0 bases respectively, with 10 bases between them. This CDR3 region has 16 residues. CDR3 in amino acids: CASSLGGGGSNQPQHF. The CDR3 bases are TGTGCCAGCAGCTTGGGGGGAGGTGGTAGCAATCAGCCCCAGCATTTT. Filled out from reference TRBV5-4 and TRBJ1-5, the complete variable domain reads ETGVTQSPTHLIKTRGQQVTLRCSSQSGHNTVSWYQQALGQGPQFIFQYYREEENGRGNFPPRFSGLQFPNYSSELNVNALELDDSALYLCASSLGGGGSNQPQHFGDGTRLSIL.